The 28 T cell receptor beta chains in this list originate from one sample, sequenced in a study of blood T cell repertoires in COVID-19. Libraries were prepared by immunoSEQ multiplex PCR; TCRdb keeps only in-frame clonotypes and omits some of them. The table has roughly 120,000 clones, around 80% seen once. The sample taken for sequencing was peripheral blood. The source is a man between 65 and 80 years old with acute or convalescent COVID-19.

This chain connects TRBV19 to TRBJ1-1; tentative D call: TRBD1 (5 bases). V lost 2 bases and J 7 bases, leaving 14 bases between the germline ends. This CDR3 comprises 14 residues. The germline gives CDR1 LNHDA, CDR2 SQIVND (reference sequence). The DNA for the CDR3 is TGTGCCAGTAGTATAAGCGGGGGTAGGAGTGAAGCTTTCTTT. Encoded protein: CASSISGGRSEAFF.

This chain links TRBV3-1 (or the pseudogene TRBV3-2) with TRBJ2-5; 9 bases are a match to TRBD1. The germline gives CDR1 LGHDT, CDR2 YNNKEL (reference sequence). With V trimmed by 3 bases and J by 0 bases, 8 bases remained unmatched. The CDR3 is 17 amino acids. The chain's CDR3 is CASSHTGTGYYQETQYF. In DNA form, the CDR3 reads TGTGCCAGCAGCCATACCGGGACAGGGTATTACCAAGAGACCCAGTACTTC.

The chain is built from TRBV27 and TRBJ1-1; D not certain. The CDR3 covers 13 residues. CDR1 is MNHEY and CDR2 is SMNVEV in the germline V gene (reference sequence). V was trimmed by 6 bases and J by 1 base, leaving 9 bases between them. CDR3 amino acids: CASRRYRNTEAFF. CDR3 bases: TGTGCCAGCAGGCGATACAGGAACACTGAAGCTTTCTTT.

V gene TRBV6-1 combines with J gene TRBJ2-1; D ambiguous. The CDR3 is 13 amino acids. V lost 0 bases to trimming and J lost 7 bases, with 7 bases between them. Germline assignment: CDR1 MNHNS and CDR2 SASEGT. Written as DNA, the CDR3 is TGTGCCAGCAGTGAAGCAGGAGAGAATGAGCAGTTCTTC. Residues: CASSEAGENEQFF.

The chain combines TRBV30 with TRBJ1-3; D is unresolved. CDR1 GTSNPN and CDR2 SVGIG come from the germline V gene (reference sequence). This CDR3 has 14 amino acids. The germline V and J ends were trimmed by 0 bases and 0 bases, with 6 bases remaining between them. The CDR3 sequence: CAWSVESSGNTIYF. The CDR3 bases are TGTGCCTGGAGTGTAGAGTCCTCTGGAAACACCATATATTTT. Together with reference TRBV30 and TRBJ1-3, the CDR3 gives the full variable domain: SQTIHQWPATLVQPVGSPLSLECTVEGTSNPNLYWYRQAAGRGLQLLFYSVGIGQISSEVPQNLSASRPQDRQFILSSKKLLLSDSGFYLCAWSVESSGNTIYFGEGSWLTVV.

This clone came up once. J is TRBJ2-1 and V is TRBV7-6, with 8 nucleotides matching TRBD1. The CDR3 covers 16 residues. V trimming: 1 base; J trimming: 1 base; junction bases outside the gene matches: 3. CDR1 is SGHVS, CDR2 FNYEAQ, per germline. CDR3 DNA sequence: TGTGCCAGCAGCTTAGAGGGACAGGCTTCCTACAATGAGCAGTTCTTC. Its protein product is CASSLEGQASYNEQFF.

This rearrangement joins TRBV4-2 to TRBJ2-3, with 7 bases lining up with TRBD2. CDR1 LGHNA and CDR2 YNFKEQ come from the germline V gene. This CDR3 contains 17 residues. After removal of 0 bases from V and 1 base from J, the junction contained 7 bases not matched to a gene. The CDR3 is CASSQEGLLAGTDTQYF. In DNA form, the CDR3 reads TGTGCCAGCAGCCAAGAAGGGCTCCTAGCGGGCACAGATACGCAGTATTTT.

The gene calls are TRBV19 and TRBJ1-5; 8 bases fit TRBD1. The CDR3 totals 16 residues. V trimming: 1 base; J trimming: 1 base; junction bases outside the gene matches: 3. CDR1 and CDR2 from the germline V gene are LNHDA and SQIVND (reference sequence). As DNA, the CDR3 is TGTGCCAGTAGTATAGGTCAGGGGGCAAGCAATCAGCCCCAGCATTTT. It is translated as CASSIGQGASNQPQHF.

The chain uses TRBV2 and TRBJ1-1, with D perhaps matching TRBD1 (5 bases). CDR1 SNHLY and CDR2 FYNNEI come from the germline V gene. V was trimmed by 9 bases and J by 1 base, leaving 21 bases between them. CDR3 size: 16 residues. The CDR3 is CASRRGEGLRNTEAFF. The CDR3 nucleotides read TGTGCCAGTCGACGAGGGGAGGGACTTAGGAACACTGAAGCTTTCTTT.

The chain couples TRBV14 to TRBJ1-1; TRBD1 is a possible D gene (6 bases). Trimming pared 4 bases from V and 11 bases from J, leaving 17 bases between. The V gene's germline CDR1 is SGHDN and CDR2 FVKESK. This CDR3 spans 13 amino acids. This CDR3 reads CASSPGGGGEAFF. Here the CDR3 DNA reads TGTGCCAGCAGCCCCGGTGGGGGGGGCGAGGCTTTCTTT. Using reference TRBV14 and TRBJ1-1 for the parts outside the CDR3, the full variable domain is EAGVTQFPSHSVIEKGQTVTLRCDPISGHDNLYWYRRVMGKEIKFLLHFVKESKQDESGMPNNRFLAERTGGTYSTLKVQPAELEDSGVYFCASSPGGGGEAFFGQGTRLTVV.

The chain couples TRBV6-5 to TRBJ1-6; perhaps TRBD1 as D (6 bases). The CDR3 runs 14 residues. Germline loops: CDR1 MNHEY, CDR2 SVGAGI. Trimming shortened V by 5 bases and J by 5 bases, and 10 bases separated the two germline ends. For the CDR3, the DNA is TGTGCCAGCAGTCCGGACAGCGATAATTCACCCCTCCACTTT. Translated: CASSPDSDNSPLHF.

CDR3: CASTPRTGTGELFF. The CDR3 coding sequence is TGTGCCAGCACTCCTCGGACAGGAACCGGGGAGCTGTTTTTT. The chain uses TRBV3-1 (or the pseudogene TRBV3-2) and TRBJ2-2; 7 bases agree with TRBD1. CDR3 length: 14 amino acids. The V segment lost 7 bases and the J segment 5 bases; nucleotides outside the gene matches: 7. Germline CDR1 reads LGHDT; CDR2 reads YNNKEL (reference sequence).

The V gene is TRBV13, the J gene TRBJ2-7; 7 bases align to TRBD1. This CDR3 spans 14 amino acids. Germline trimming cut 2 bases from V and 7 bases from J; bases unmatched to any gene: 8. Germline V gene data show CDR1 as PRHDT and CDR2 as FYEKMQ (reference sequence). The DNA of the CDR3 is TGTGCCAGCAGCTTAAGGGGGCAACTAAGGGAGCAGTACTTC. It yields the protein CASSLRGQLREQYF.

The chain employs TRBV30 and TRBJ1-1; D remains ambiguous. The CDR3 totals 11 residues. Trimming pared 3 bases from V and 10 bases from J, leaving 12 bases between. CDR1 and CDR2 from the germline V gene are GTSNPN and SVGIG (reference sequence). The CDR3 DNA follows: TGTGCCTGGAGAACATTCGAGGGAGCTTTCTTT. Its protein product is CAWRTFEGAFF.

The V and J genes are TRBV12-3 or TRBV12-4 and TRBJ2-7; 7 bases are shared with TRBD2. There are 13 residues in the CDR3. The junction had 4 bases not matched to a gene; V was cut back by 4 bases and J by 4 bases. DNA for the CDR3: TGTGCCAGCAGTTGGGGGGGGACTTACGAGCAGTACTTC. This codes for CASSWGGTYEQYF.

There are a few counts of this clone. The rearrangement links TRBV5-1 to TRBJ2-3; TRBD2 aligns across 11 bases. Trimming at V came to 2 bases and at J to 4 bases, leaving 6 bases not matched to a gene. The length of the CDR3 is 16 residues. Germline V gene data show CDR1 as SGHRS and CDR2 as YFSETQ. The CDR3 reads CASSLQLAGVSDTQYF. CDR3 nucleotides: TGCGCCAGCAGCTTACAACTAGCGGGGGTCTCAGATACGCAGTATTTT.

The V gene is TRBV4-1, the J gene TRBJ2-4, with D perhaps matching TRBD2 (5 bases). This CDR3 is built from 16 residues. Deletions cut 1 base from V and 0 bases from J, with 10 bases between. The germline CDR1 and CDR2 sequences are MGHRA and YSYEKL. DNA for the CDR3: TGCGCCAGCAGCCAAGGGATACGGGAAGCCAAAAACATTCAGTACTTC. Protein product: CASSQGIREAKNIQYF.

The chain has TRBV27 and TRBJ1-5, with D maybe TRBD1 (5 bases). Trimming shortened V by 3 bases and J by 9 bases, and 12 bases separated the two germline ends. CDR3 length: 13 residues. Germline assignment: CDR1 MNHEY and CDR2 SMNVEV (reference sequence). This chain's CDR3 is CASSLILQGPQHF. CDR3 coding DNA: TGTGCCAGCAGTTTGATCCTCCAGGGGCCCCAGCATTTT.

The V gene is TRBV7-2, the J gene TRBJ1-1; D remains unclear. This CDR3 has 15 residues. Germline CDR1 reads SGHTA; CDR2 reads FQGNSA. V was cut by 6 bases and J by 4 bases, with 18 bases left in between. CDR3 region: CASSIEGSGRTEAFF. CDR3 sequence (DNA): TGTGCCAGCAGTATAGAGGGCTCAGGACGCACTGAAGCTTTCTTT.

The CDR3: CASSPGTWTYEQYF. In nucleotides, the CDR3 is TGTGCCAGCAGTCCCGGGACATGGACCTACGAGCAGTACTTC. J is TRBJ2-7 and V is TRBV13; D is possibly TRBD1 (6 bases). Trimming pared 6 bases from V and 2 bases from J, leaving 14 bases between. Germline values: CDR1 PRHDT, CDR2 FYEKMQ (reference sequence). CDR3 length: 14 residues.

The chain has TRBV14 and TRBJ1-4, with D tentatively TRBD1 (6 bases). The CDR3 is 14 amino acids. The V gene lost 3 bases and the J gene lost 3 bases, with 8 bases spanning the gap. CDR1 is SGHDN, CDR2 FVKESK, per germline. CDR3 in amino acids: CASSHRGSNEKLFF. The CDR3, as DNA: TGTGCCAGCAGCCACAGGGGATCTAATGAAAAACTGTTTTTT. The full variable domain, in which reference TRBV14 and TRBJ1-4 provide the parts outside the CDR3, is EAGVTQFPSHSVIEKGQTVTLRCDPISGHDNLYWYRRVMGKEIKFLLHFVKESKQDESGMPNNRFLAERTGGTYSTLKVQPAELEDSGVYFCASSHRGSNEKLFFGSGTQLSVL.

CDR3 amino acids: CASSQTTGGVEQYF. CDR3 in DNA: TGTGCCAGCAGCCAGACTACAGGGGGCGTCGAGCAGTACTTC. The chain has TRBV3-1 (or the pseudogene TRBV3-2) and TRBJ2-7; the match to TRBD1 covers 9 bases. Germline CDR1 LGHDT, CDR2 YNNKEL (reference sequence). The CDR3 loop spans 14 amino acids. Unmatched junction bases numbered 6, after V lost 3 bases and J lost 6 bases.

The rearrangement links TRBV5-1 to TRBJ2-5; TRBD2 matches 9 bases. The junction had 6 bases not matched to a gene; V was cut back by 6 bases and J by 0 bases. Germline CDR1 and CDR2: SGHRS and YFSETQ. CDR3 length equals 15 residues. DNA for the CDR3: TGCGCCAGCAAGGGTACTAGCGGGTACCAAGAGACCCAGTACTTC. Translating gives CASKGTSGYQETQYF. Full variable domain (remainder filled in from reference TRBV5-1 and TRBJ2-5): KAGVTQTPRYLIKTRGQQVTLSCSPISGHRSVSWYQQTPGQGLQFLFEYFSETQRNKGNFPGRFSGRQFSNSRSEMNVSTLELGDSALYLCASKGTSGYQETQYFGPGTRLLVL.

The CDR3, as DNA: TGTGCCAGCAGCTTAGTTGGTTCCGGGGACACCGGGGAGCTGTTTTTT. It specifies CASSLVGSGDTGELFF. The chain has TRBV7-8 and TRBJ2-2; D is possibly TRBD2 (5 bases). The V and J ends lost 1 base and 3 bases respectively, with 12 bases between them. The CDR3 has 16 residues. Germline CDR1 reads SGHVS; CDR2 reads FQNEAQ. The full variable domain, in which reference TRBV7-8 and TRBJ2-2 provide the parts outside the CDR3, is GAGVSQSPRYKVAKRGQDVALRCDPISGHVSLFWYQQALGQGPEFLTYFQNEAQLDKSGLPSDRFFAERPEGSVSTLKIQRTQQEDSAVYLCASSLVGSGDTGELFFGEGSRLTVL.

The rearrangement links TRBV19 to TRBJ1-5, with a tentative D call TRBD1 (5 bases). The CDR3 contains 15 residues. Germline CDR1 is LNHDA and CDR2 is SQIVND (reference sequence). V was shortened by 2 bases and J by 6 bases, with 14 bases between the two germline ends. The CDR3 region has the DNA TGTGCCAGTAGTATACGTCAGGGATCGGGTCAGCCCCAGCATTTT. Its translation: CASSIRQGSGQPQHF.

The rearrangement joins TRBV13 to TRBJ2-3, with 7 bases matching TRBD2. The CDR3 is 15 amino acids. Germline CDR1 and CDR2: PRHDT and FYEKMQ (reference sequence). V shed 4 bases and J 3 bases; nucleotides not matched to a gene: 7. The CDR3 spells CASSSWGGMTDTQYF. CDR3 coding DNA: TGTGCCAGCAGCTCCTGGGGGGGAATGACAGATACGCAGTATTTT.

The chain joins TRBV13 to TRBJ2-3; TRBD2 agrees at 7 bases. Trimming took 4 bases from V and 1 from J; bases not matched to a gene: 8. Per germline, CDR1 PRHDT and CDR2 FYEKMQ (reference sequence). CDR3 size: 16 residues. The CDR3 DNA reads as TGTGCCAGCAGCTCCCCGGGGAGCGGGGGCACAGATACGCAGTATTTT. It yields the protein CASSSPGSGGTDTQYF.

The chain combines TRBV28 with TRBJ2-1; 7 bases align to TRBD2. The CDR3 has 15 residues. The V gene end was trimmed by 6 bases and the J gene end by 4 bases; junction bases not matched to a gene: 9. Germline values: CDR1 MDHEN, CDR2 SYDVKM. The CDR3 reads CASSPGGTPYNEQFF. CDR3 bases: TGTGCCAGCAGCCCCGGGGGGACCCCATACAATGAGCAGTTCTTC.